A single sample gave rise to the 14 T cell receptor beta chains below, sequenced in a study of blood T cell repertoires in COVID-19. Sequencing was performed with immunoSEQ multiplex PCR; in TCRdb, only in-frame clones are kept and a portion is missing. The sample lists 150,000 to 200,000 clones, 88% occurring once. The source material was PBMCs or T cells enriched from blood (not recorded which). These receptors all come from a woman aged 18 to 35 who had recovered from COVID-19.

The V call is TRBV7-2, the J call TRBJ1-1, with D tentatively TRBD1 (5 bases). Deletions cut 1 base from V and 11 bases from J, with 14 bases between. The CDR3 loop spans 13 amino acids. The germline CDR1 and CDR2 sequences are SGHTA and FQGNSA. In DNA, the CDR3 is TGTGCCAGCAGCTTAGGGGTGGCAGGGTCGGCTTTCTTT. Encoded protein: CASSLGVAGSAFF.

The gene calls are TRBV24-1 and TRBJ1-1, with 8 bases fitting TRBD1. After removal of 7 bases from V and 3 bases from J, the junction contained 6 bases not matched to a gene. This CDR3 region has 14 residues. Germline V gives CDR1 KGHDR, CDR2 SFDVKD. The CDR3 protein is CATRGGQGDTEAFF. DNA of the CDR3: TGTGCCACCAGGGGAGGACAGGGAGACACTGAAGCTTTCTTT.

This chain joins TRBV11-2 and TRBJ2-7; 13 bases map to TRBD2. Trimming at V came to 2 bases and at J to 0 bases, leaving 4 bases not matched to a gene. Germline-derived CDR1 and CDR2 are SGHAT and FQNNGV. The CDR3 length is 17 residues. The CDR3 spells CASSLRLAGGHSYEQYF. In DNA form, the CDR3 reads TGTGCCAGCAGCTTACGACTAGCGGGGGGCCACTCCTACGAGCAGTACTTC.

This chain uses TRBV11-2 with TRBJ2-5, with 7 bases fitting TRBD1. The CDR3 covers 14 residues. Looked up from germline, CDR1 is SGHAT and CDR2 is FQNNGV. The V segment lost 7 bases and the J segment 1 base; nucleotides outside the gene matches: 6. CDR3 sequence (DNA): TGTGCCAGCACCCCGGGACAGATCCAAGAGACCCAGTACTTC. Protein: CASTPGQIQETQYF.

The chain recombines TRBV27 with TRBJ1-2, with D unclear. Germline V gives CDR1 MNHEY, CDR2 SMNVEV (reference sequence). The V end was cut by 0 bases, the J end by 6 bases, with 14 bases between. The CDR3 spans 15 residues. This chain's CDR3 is CASSLSSLRGDGYTF. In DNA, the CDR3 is TGTGCCAGCAGTTTATCTTCTTTGCGGGGTGATGGCTACACCTTC.

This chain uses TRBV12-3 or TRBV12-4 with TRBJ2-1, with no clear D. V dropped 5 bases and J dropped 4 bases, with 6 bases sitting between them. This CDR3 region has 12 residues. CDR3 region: CASSLQYNEQFF. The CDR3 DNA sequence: TGTGCCAGCAGTCTCCAGTACAATGAGCAGTTCTTC.

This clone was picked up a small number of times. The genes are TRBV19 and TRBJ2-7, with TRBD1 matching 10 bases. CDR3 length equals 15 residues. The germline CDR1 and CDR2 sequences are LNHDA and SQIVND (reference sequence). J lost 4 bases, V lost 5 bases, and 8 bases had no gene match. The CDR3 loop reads CASSYRDRGSYEQYF. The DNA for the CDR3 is TGTGCCAGTAGTTACCGGGACAGGGGATCTTACGAGCAGTACTTC.

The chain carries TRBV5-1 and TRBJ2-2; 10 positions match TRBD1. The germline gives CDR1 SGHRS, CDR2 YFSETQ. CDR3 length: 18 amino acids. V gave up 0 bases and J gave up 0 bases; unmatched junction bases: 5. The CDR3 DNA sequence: TGCGCCAGCAGCTTGGGGCCCGGGACAGGGGCGAACACCGGGGAGCTGTTTTTT. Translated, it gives CASSLGPGTGANTGELFF.

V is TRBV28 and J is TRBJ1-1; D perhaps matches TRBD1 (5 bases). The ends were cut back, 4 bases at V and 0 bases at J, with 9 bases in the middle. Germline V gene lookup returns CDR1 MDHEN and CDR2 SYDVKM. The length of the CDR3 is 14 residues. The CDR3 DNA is TGTGCCAGCAGTTCAGGGAACATGAACACTGAAGCTTTCTTT. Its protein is CASSSGNMNTEAFF. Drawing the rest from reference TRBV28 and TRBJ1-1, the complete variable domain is DVKVTQSSRYLVKRTGEKVFLECVQDMDHENMFWYRQDPGLGLRLIYFSYDVKMKEKGDIPEGYSVSREKKERFSLILESASTNQTSMYLCASSSGNMNTEAFFGQGTRLTVV.

This CDR3 is CASSESRHNEKLFF. For the CDR3, the DNA is TGTGCCAGCAGTGAGTCGCGGCATAATGAAAAACTGTTTTTT. J is TRBJ1-4 and V is TRBV2; D not certain. V was pared by 3 bases and J by 4 bases, with 9 bases between. The CDR3 sequence is 14 residues long. CDR1 and CDR2 (germline): SNHLY, FYNNEI.

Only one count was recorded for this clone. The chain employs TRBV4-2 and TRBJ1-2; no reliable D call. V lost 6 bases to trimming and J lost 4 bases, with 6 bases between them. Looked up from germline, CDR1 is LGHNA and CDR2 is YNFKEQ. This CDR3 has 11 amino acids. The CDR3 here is CASSDTYGYTF. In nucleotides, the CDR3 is TGTGCCAGCAGTGACACCTATGGCTACACCTTC.

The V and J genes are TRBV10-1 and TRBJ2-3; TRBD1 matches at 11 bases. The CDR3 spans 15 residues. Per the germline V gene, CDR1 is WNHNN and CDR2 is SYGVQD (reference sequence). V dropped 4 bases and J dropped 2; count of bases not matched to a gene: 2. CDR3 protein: CASSGGQGATDTQYF. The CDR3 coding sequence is TGCGCCAGCAGTGGAGGACAGGGGGCCACAGATACGCAGTATTTT.

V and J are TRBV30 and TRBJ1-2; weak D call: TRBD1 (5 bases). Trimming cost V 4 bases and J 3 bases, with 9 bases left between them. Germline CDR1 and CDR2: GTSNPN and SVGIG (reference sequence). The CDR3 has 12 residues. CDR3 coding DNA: TGTGCCTGGACCTCGACAGACTATGGCTACACCTTC. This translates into CAWTSTDYGYTF.

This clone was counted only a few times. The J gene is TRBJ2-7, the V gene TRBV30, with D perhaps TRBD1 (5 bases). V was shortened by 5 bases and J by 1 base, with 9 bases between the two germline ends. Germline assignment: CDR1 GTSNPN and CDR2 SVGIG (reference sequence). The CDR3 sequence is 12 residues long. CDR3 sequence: CAWEGVSYEQYF. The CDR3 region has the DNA TGTGCCTGGGAAGGGGTTTCCTACGAGCAGTACTTC.